What follows is one T cell receptor beta chain and its context. Its antigen is not identified. Germline-derived CDR1 and CDR2 are SGHAT and FQDESV (reference sequence). V gave up 4 bases and J gave up 0 bases; unmatched junction bases: 14. The CDR3 covers 19 residues. The data stem from a study of response to subunit inactivated influenza vaccine. Findings and caveats of the study: T cells newly recruited by each seasonal influenza vaccination are few, the authors suggested.

MiXCR, run by TCRdb on the RT-PCR reads, gives a single entry per CDR3 protein. The sample has 550,000 to 800,000 distinct CDR3 sequences; around 13% are singletons. This rearrangement joins TRBV11-1 to TRBJ2-3; 9 bases are a match to TRBD2. The TCR comes from a man in his fifties or sixties who received an inactivated influenza vaccine. The sequencing used PBMCs from blood, collected 14 to 15 days before vaccination. The chain's CDR3 is CASSSPRGGGASSTDTQYF. CDR3 nucleotides: TGTGCCAGCAGCTCCCCTCGCGGCGGGGGGGCCTCTAGCACAGATACGCAGTATTTT.